One T cell receptor beta chain is described in this entry. This clone appeared a few times. Its binding antigen is unknown. Base qualities are not at hand, and no much larger clone is one base apart. No patient had received any treatment before thyroid surgery. Using T-cell receptor beta sequencing, the researchers looked back retrospectively at clinical samples from patients, gathered between about 2011 and 2018. This sample was taken from a study of metastatic and nonmetastatic thyroid tumors (dated by TCRdb to the early 2020s). As for the study more broadly: Repertoires from peripheral blood and from tumor or nodule tissue samples of malignant and benign thyroid patients were compared.

The library relied on PCR. The sequencer was an Illumina HiSeq 4000. High-throughput sequencing was used to profile the TCR beta-chain CDR3 region of each patient. In the paper's pipeline: CDR3 differences across clinicopathological groups were used to build a classifier for discriminating distant-metastatic papillary thyroid cancer patients. The Shannon index was used to assess repertoire diversity, and the Morisita-Horn index was used to assess tumor-blood repertoire similarity. In TCRdb, the public reads were trimmed at Q25 with fastp and aligned with MiXCR, with productive beta chains retained. The V and J calls reflect TCRdb's pipeline rather than the authors' work. This sample lists over 11,000 clones; approximately 29% were detected once. Roughly 19% of the sample is held by the ten biggest clonotypes. The germline V gene encodes CDR1 DFQATT and CDR2 SNEGSKA (reference sequence). Reading from cysteine to phenylalanine, the CDR3 counts 16 amino acids. The read is trimmed to its CDR3 DNA, 48 bases read in frame from base 1. V is clipped by 4 bases and J by 7 bases, and the sequence between their germline boundaries is 23 bases long.

General conclusions and limits of the study: TCR beta diversity was reported as significantly higher in malignant tumors than in benign nodules, in both blood and tumor samples.

This chain is built from TRBV20-1 and TRBJ2-1, and the D gene may be TRBD1, 5 bases matching. Sequencing input: tumor tissue. This receptor was taken from a female donor with papillary thyroid cancer or a benign thyroid nodule (not recorded which). Some clones in this sample may be carry-over from other donors' samples. The DNA sequence is TGCAGTGCTATTCTCCCCCGGGCAGGGTTGAGGAATGAGCAGTTCTTC. Its translation is CSAILPRAGLRNEQFF.